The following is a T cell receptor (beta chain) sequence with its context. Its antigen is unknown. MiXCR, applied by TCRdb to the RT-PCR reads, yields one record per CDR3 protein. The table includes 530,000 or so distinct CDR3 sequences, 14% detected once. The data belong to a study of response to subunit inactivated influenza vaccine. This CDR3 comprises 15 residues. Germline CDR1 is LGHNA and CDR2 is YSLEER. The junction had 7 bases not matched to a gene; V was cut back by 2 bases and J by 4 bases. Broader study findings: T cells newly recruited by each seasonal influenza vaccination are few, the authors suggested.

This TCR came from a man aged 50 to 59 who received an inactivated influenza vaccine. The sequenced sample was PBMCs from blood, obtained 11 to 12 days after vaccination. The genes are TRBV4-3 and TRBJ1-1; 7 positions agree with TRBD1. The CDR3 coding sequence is TGCGCCAGCAGCCAAAACGAGGGGGCGCGCACTGAAGCTTTCTTT. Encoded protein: CASSQNEGARTEAFF.